The 11 T cell receptor beta chains below all came from one sample that was sequenced in a study of blood T cell repertoires in COVID-19. The assay was immunoSEQ multiplex PCR, and TCRdb's table has in-frame clones only and misses some. The table lists about 44,000 clones, 80% to 90% of them singletons. Sequencing input: peripheral blood. These receptors were obtained from a human donor in a cohort sampled during active COVID-19.

This sequence joins TRBV23-1 and TRBJ1-6; no reliable D call. TRBV23-1 is designated an ORF whose function remains uncertain. Trimming took 1 base from V and 7 from J, leaving 14 bases between them. The CDR3 spans 16 residues. CDR3: CASSQLRESKNSPLHF. The CDR3 bases are TGCGCCAGCAGTCAATTACGGGAGAGCAAGAATTCACCCCTCCACTTT.

The chain combines TRBV4-3 with TRBJ1-2, with 10 bases aligning to TRBD1. Germline V lookup: CDR1 LGHNA, CDR2 YSLEER. The V segment lost 4 bases and the J segment 8 bases; nucleotides outside the gene matches: 4. The CDR3 consists of 13 residues. CDR3 coding DNA: TGCGCCAGCAGCCGCGGACAGGGGGACGGCTACACCTTC. Its translation: CASSRGQGDGYTF.

This sequence joins TRBV10-2 and TRBJ1-5, with a possible D match to TRBD1 (5 bases). The V and J ends lost 6 bases and 3 bases respectively, with 12 bases between them. The CDR3 loop spans 14 amino acids. The germline CDR1 and CDR2 sequences are WSHSY and SAAADI. CDR3 in DNA: TGCGCCAGCAGCGAACCGGACACCAATCAGCCCCAGCATTTT. Its protein is CASSEPDTNQPQHF.

The V gene is TRBV18, the J gene TRBJ1-6; D call uncertain. Germline lookup yields CDR1 KGHSH and CDR2 LQKENI. V lost 10 bases to trimming and J lost 8 bases, with 15 bases between them. The CDR3 spans 13 residues. The CDR3 region has the DNA TGTGCCACCGGGCGGGGTGGAGATTCACCCCTCCACTTT. It codes for CATGRGGDSPLHF.

In its sample, this clone was seen once. Here the CDR3 DNA reads TGTGCCAGCAGCCCTACGGGACTAGCGCGAACCGGGGAGCTGTTTTTT. This translates into CASSPTGLARTGELFF. The gene calls are TRBV7-2 and TRBJ2-2, with TRBD2 matching 10 bases. The germline CDR1 and CDR2 sequences are SGHTA and FQGNSA. This CDR3 contains 16 residues. The V gene end was trimmed by 5 bases and the J gene end by 5 bases; junction bases not matched to a gene: 8.

V gene TRBV14 combines with J gene TRBJ2-3, with a tentative D call TRBD1 (6 bases). V was shortened by 5 bases and J by 2 bases, with 17 bases between the two germline ends. This CDR3 is 16 amino acids long. The germline gives CDR1 SGHDN, CDR2 FVKESK. CDR3 nucleotide sequence: TGTGCCAGCAGCTACTTCTCCGGGACAATCACAGATACGCAGTATTTT. Amino acids: CASSYFSGTITDTQYF. The full variable domain, in which reference TRBV14 and TRBJ2-3 provide the parts outside the CDR3, is EAGVTQFPSHSVIEKGQTVTLRCDPISGHDNLYWYRRVMGKEIKFLLHFVKESKQDESGMPNNRFLAERTGGTYSTLKVQPAELEDSGVYFCASSYFSGTITDTQYFGPGTRLTVL.

CDR3 residues: CATKLTTNYGYTF. CDR3 nucleotides: TGTGCCACCAAGTTGACTACAAACTATGGCTACACCTTC. The genes are TRBV6-5 and TRBJ1-2, with unresolved D. Germline CDR1 reads MNHEY; CDR2 reads SVGAGI. There are 13 residues in the CDR3. Trimming took off 10 bases at V and 2 bases at J, with 14 bases between the two ends.

The chain links TRBV5-4 to TRBJ1-1, with D possibly TRBD1 on 6 matching bases. This CDR3 is 12 amino acids long. Trimming pared 3 bases from V and 7 bases from J, leaving 10 bases between. Germline assignment: CDR1 SGHNT and CDR2 YYREEE (reference sequence). CDR3 sequence (DNA): TGTGCCAGCAGCTCGACAGGTTTTGAAGCTTTCTTT. Its translation: CASSSTGFEAFF.

The chain uses TRBV19 and TRBJ1-4, with 7 bases that match TRBD1. Germline CDR1 LNHDA, CDR2 SQIVND (reference sequence). This CDR3 comprises 15 residues. J lost 4 bases, V lost 7 bases, and 9 bases had no gene match. The CDR3 nucleotides are TGTGCCAGTAAGGCCCCGGGACAGAATAATGAAAAACTGTTTTTT. This sequence encodes CASKAPGQNNEKLFF.

The rearrangement joins TRBV28 to TRBJ1-1, with a possible D match to TRBD1 (5 bases). CDR1 is MDHEN and CDR2 is SYDVKM in the germline V gene. V lost 7 bases and J 4 bases, leaving 16 bases between the germline ends. The CDR3 extends over 14 amino acids. The CDR3, as DNA: TGTGCCAGCAACCTCGGGGGGTTGGGCACTGAAGCTTTCTTT. This translates into CASNLGGLGTEAFF.

The chain carries TRBV6-5 and TRBJ1-5; a possible D gene is TRBD1 (6 bases). The ends were cut back, 8 bases at V and 3 bases at J, with 11 bases in the middle. The CDR3 extends over 13 amino acids. Per the germline V gene, CDR1 is MNHEY and CDR2 is SVGAGI. The CDR3 here is CASGQTLNQPQHF. The CDR3 DNA reads as TGTGCCAGCGGACAGACTCTCAATCAGCCCCAGCATTTT.